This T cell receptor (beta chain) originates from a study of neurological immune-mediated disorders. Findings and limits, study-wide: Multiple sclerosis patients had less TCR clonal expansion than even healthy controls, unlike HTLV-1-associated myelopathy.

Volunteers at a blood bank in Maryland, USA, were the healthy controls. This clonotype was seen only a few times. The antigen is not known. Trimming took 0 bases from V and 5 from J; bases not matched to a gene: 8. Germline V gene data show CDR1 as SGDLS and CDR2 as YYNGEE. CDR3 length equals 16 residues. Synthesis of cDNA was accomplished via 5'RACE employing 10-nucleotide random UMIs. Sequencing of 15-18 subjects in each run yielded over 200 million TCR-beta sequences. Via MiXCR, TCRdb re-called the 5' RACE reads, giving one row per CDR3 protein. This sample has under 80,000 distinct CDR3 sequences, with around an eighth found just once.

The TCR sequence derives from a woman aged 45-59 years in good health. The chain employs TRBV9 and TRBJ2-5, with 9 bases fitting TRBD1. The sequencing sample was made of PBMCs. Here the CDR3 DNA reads TGTGCCAGCAGCGTAGGGATACAGGGGGCAGTCGAGACCCAGTACTTC. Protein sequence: CASSVGIQGAVETQYF.